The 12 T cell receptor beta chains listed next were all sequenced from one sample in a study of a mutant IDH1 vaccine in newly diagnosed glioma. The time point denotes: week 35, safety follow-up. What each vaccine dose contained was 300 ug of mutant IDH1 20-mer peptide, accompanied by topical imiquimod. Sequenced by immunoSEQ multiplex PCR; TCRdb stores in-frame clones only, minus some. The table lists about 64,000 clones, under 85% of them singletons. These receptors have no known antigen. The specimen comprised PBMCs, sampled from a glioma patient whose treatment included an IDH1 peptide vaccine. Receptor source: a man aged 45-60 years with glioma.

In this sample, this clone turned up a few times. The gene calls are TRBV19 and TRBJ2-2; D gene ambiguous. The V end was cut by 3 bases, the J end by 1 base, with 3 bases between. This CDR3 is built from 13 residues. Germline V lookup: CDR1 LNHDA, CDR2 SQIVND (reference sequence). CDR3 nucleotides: TGTGCCAGTAGTATCTGGAACACCGGGGAGCTGTTTTTT. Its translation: CASSIWNTGELFF. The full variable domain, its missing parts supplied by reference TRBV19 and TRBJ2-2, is DGGITQSPKYLFRKEGQNVTLSCEQNLNHDAMYWYRQDPGQGLRLIYYSQIVNDFQKGDIAEGYSVSREKKESFPLTVTSAQKNPTAFYLCASSIWNTGELFFGEGSRLTVL.

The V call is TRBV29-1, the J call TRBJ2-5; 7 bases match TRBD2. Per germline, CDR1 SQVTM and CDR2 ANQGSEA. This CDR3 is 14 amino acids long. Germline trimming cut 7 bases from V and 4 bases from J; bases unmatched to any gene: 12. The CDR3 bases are TGCAGCGCCCGACACCGCAGCGGGGCAGAGACCCAGTACTTC. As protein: CSARHRSGAETQYF.

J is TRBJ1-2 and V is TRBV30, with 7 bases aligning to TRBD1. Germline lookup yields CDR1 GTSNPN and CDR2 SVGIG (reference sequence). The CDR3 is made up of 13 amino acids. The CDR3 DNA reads TGTGCTAGAACGGGACAGACTAACTATGGCTACACCTTC. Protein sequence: CARTGQTNYGYTF.

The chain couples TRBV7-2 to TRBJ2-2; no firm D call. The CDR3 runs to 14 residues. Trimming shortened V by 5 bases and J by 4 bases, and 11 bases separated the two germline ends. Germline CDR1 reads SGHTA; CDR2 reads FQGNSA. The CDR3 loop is CASSLSVRTGELFF. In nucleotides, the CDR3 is TGTGCCAGCAGCCTCTCGGTTCGCACCGGGGAGCTGTTTTTT.

This CDR3 reads CASSFFWAPEVYGYTF. CDR3 DNA: TGTGCCAGCAGCTTCTTTTGGGCCCCGGAGGTCTATGGCTACACCTTC. The rearrangement joins TRBV7-9 to TRBJ1-2; D remains ambiguous. Germline V gene data show CDR1 as SEHNR and CDR2 as FQNEAQ (reference sequence). The V gene lost 3 bases and the J gene lost 4 bases, with 18 bases spanning the gap. The CDR3 runs to 16 residues.

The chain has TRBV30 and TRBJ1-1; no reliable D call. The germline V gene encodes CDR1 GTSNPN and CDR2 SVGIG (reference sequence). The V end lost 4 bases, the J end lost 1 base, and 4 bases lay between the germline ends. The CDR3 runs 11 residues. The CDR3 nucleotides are TGTGCCTGGACCAGGAACACTGAAGCTTTCTTT. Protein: CAWTRNTEAFF. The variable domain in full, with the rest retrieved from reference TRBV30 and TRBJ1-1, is SQTIHQWPATLVQPVGSPLSLECTVEGTSNPNLYWYRQAAGRGLQLLFYSVGIGQISSEVPQNLSASRPQDRQFILSSKKLLLSDSGFYLCAWTRNTEAFFGQGTRLTVV.

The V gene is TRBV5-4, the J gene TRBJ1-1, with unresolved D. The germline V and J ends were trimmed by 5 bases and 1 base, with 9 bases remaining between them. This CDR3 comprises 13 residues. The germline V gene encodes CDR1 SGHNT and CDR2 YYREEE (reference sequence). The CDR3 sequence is CASRAGQNTEAFF. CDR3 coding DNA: TGTGCCAGCAGGGCCGGGCAGAACACTGAAGCTTTCTTT.

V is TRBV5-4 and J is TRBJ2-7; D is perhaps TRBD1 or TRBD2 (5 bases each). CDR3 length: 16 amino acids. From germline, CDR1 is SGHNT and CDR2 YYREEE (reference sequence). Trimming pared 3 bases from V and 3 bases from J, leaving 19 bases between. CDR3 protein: CASSSSGTTGSYEQYF. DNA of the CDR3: TGTGCCAGCAGCTCCTCCGGGACCACGGGAAGCTACGAGCAGTACTTC.

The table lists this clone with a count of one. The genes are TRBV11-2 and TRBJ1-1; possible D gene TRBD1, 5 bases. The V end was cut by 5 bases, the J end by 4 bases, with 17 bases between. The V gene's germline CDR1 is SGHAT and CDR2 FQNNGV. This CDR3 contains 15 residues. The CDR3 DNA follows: TGTGCCAGCAGCCTCTCAGGGTTAGCAGGCACTGAAGCTTTCTTT. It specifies CASSLSGLAGTEAFF.

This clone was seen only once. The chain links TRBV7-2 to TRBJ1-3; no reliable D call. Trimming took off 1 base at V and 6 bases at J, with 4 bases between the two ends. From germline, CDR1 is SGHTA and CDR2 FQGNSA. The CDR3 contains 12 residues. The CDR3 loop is CASSLDANTIYF. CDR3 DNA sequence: TGTGCCAGCAGCTTAGATGCAAACACCATATATTTT.

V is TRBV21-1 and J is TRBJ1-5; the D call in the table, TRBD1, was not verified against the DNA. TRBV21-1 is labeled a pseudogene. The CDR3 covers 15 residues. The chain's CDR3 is CASSKVAGDHQPQHF. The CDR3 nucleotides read TGTGCCAGCAGCAAAGTAGCAGGGGACCATCAGCCCCAGCATTTT.

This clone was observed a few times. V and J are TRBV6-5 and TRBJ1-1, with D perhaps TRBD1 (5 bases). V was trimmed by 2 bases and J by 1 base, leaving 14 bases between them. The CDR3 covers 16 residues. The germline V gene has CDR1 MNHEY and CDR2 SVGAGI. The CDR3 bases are TGTGCCAGCAGTTACGGGACTGCCGGCGGGAACACTGAAGCTTTCTTT. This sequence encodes CASSYGTAGGNTEAFF.